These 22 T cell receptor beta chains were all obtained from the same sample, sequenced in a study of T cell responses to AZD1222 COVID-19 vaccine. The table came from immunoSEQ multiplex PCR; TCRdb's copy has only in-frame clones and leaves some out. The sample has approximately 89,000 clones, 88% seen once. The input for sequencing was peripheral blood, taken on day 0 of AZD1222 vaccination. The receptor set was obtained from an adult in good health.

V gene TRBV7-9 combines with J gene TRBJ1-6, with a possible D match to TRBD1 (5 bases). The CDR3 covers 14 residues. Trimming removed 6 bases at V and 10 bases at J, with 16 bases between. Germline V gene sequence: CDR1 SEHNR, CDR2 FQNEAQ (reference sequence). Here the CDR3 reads CASSPRDFRSPLHF. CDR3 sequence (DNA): TGTGCCAGCAGTCCGCGGGACTTTAGATCACCCCTCCACTTT.

The CDR3 here is CASSKQDSYEQYF. In nucleotides, the CDR3 is TGTGCCAGCAGTAAGCAGGATTCCTACGAGCAGTACTTC. The chain combines TRBV6-5 with TRBJ2-7; no firm D call. The V end lost 5 bases, the J end lost 1 base, and 9 bases lay between the germline ends. This CDR3 is 13 amino acids long. Germline assignment: CDR1 MNHEY and CDR2 SVGAGI.

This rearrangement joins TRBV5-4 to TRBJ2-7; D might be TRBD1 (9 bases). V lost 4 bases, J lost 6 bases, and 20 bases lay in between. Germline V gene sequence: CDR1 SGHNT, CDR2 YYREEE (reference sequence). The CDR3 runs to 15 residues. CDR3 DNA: TGTGCCAGCAGCCGCGGGGGGACAGGGAAACGCGAGCAGTACTTC. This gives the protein CASSRGGTGKREQYF.

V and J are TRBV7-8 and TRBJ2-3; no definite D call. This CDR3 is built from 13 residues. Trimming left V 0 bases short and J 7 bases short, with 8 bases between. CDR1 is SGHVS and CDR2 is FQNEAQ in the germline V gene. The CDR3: CASSLAIVNTQYF. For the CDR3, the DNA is TGTGCCAGCAGCTTAGCGATCGTTAATACGCAGTATTTT.

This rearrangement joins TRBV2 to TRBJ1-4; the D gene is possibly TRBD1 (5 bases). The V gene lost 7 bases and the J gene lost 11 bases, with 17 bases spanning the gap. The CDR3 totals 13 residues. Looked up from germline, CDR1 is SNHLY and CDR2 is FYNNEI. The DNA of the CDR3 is TGTGCCAGCACCCGGGACGGGGTTGGGAAACTGTTTTTT. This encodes CASTRDGVGKLFF.

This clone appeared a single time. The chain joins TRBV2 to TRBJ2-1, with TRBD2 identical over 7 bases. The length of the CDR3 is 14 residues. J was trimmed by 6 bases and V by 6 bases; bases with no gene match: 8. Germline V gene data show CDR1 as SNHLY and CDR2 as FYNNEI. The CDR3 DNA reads TGTGCCAGCAGGGCGGCTAGCGGAACCAATGAGCAGTTCTTC. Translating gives CASRAASGTNEQFF. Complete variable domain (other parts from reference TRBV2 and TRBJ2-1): EPEVTQTPSHQVTQMGQEVILRCVPISNHLYFYWYRQILGQKVEFLVSFYNNEISEKSEIFDDQFSVERPDGSNFTLKIRSTKLEDSAMYFCASRAASGTNEQFFGPGTRLTVL.

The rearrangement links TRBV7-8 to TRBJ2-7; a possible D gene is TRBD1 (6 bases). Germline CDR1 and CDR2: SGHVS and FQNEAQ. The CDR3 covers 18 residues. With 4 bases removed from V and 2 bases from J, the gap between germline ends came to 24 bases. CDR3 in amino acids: CASSSEDSRILFPYEQYF. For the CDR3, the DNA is TGTGCCAGCAGCTCCGAGGACAGCCGTATTCTCTTTCCCTACGAGCAGTACTTC. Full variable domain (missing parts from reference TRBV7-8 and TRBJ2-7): GAGVSQSPRYKVAKRGQDVALRCDPISGHVSLFWYQQALGQGPEFLTYFQNEAQLDKSGLPSDRFFAERPEGSVSTLKIQRTQQEDSAVYLCASSSEDSRILFPYEQYFGPGTRLTVT.

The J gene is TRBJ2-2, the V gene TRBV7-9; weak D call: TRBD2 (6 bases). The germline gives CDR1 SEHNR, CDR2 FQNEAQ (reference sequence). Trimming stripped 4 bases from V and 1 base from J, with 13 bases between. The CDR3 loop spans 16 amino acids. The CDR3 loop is CASSSRFGGNTGELFF. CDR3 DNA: TGTGCCAGCAGCTCCAGATTCGGGGGGAACACCGGGGAGCTGTTTTTT. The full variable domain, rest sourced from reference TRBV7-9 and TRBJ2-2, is DTGVSQNPRHKITKRGQNVTFRCDPISEHNRLYWYRQTLGQGPEFLTYFQNEAQLEKSRLLSDRFSAERPKGSFSTLEIQRTEQGDSAMYLCASSSRFGGNTGELFFGEGSRLTVL.

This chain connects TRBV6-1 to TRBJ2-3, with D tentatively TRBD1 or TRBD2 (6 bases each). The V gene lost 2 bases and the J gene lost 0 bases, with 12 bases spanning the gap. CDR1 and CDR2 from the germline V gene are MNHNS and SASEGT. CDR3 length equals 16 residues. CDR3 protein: CASSESGGLSTDTQYF. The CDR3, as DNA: TGTGCCAGCAGTGAATCCGGGGGCCTAAGCACAGATACGCAGTATTTT.

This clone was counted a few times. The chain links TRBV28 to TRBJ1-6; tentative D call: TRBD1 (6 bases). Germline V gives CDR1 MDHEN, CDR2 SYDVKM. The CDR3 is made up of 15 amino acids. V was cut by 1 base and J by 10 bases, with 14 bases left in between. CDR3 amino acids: CASSLLNRESSPLHF. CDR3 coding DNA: TGTGCCAGCAGTTTATTGAACAGGGAATCCTCACCCCTCCACTTT.

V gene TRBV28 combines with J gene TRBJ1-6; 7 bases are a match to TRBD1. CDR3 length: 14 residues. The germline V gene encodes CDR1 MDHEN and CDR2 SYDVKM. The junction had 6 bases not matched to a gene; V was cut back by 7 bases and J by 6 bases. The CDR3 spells CASTVGQVNSPLHF. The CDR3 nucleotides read TGTGCCAGCACCGTCGGACAGGTTAATTCACCCCTCCACTTT.

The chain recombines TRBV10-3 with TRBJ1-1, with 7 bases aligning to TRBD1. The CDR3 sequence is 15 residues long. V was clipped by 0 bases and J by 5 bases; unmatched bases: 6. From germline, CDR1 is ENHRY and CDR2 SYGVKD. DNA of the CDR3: TGTGCCATCAGTGAGTCGGCAGGGGGAGATACTGAAGCTTTCTTT. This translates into CAISESAGGDTEAFF.

The DNA of the CDR3 is TGCGCCAGCAGCGATCGGACAGTAGGGTCACCCCTCCACTTT. Protein: CASSDRTVGSPLHF. J is TRBJ1-6 and V is TRBV4-1; perhaps TRBD1 as D (6 bases). Trimming took 5 bases from V and 10 from J, leaving 15 bases between them. Germline V gene data show CDR1 as MGHRA and CDR2 as YSYEKL. There are 14 residues in the CDR3.

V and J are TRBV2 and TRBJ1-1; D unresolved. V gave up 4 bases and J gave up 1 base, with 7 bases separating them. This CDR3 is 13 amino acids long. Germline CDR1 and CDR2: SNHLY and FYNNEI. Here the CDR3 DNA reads TGTGCCAGCAGTGTTTTGGGGAACACTGAAGCTTTCTTT. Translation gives CASSVLGNTEAFF.

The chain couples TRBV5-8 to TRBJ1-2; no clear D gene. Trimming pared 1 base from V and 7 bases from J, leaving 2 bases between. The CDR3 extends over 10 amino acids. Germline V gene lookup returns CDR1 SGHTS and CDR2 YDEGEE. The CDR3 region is CASSLIGYTF. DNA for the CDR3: TGTGCCAGCAGCTTGATTGGCTACACCTTC.

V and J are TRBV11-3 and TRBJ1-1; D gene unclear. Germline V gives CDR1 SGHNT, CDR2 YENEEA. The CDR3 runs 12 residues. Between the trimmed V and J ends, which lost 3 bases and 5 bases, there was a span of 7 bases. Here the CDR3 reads CASSLGRTEAFF. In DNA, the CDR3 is TGTGCCAGCAGCTTGGGTAGGACTGAAGCTTTCTTT.

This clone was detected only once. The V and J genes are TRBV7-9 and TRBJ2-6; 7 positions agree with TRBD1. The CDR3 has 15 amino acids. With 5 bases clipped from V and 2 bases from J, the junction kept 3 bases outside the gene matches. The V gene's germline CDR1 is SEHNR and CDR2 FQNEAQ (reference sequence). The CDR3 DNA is TGTGCCAGCAGCCGTGACAGGGCTGGGGCCAACGTCCTGACTTTC. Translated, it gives CASSRDRAGANVLTF.

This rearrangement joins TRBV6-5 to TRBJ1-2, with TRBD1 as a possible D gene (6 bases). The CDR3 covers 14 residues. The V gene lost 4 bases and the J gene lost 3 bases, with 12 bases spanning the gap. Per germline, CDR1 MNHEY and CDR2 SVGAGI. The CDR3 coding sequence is TGTGCCAGCAGTTTACAGGGATCCTACTATGGCTACACCTTC. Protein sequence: CASSLQGSYYGYTF.

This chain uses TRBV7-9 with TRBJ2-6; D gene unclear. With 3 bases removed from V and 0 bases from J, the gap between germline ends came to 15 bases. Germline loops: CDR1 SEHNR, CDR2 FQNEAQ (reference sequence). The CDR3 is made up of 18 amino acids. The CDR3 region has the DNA TGTGCCAGCAGCTTGTTTGGACCCAAACTCTCTGGGGCCAACGTCCTGACTTTC. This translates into CASSLFGPKLSGANVLTF.

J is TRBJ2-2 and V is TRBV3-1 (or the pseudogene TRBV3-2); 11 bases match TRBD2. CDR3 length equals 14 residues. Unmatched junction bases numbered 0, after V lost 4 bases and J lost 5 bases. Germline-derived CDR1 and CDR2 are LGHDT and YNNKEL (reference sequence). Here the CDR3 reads CASSRLAGTGELFF. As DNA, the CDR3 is TGTGCCAGCAGCCGACTAGCGGGGACCGGGGAGCTGTTTTTT.

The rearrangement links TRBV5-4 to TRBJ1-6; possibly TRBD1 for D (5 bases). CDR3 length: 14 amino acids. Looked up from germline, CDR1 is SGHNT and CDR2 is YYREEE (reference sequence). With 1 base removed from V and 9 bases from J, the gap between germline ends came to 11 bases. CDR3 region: CASSLPSTGSPLHF. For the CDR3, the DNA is TGTGCCAGCAGCTTGCCCTCCACAGGTTCACCCCTCCACTTT.

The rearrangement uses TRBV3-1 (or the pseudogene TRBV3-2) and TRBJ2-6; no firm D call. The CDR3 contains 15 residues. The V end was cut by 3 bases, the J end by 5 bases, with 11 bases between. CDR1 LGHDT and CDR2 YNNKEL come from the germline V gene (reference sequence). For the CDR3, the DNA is TGTGCCAGCAGCCAGGCGCCCCTATGGGCCAACGTCCTGACTTTC. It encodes CASSQAPLWANVLTF.